Listed below are T cell receptor beta chains from one sample, sequenced in a study of T-cell memory formation after mild COVID-19. TCRdb reprocessed the 5' RACE reads via MiXCR and lists one record per CDR3 protein. The repertoire has 190,000 or so distinct CDR3 sequences, roughly 23% of them found once; the top ten carry around 23%. Source material: PBMCs or a T cell subset sorted from them (not recorded which). The receptors derive from an adult woman who had mild COVID-19 (a few samples of this study predate the infection). Cell type and time point are not known. Each CDR3 is given with its conserved first and last residue. Fields, in order: CDR3 length, V gene, clone size, J gene, CDR3 protein. Size is stated for part of the rows, as once, few or many counts, or as a class when the clone is expanded.

cdr3_length: 12
v_call: TRBV29-1
clone_size: few
j_call: TRBJ2-7
cdr3_aa: CSVGSGGFEQYF

cdr3_length: 15
v_call: TRBV6-6
clone_size: few
j_call: TRBJ1-1
cdr3_aa: CASRGQGDGVTEAFF

cdr3_length: 14
v_call: TRBV6-4
clone_size: once
j_call: TRBJ2-3
cdr3_aa: CASSQTGATDTQYF

cdr3_length: 15
v_call: TRBV2
clone_size: few
j_call: TRBJ1-1
cdr3_aa: CAIPGQGALNTEAFF

cdr3_length: 16
v_call: TRBV29-1
clone_size: few
j_call: TRBJ2-1
cdr3_aa: CSVEEDRGRDDGEQFF

cdr3_length: 13
v_call: TRBV20-1
clone_size: NA
j_call: TRBJ2-7
cdr3_aa: CSARGQGSYEQYF

cdr3_length: 15
v_call: TRBV7-9
clone_size: NA
j_call: TRBJ1-2
cdr3_aa: CASSLSGYSSYGYTF

cdr3_length: 16
v_call: TRBV4-3
clone_size: NA
j_call: TRBJ2-2
cdr3_aa: CASSHLIIQDTGELFF

cdr3_length: 13
v_call: TRBV4-1
clone_size: few
j_call: TRBJ2-1
cdr3_aa: CASSQALYNEQFF

cdr3_length: 15
v_call: TRBV19
clone_size: NA
j_call: TRBJ2-5
cdr3_aa: CASSMVPGSQETQYF

cdr3_length: 15
v_call: TRBV4-1
clone_size: many
j_call: TRBJ2-7
cdr3_aa: CASSLSSGGSYEQYF

cdr3_length: 13
v_call: TRBV6-1
clone_size: few
j_call: TRBJ2-7
cdr3_aa: CASSAMVAYEQYF

cdr3_length: 15
v_call: TRBV6-5
clone_size: NA
j_call: TRBJ2-3
cdr3_aa: CASSYGQGRTDTQYF

cdr3_length: 12
v_call: TRBV6-5
clone_size: few
j_call: TRBJ2-2
cdr3_aa: CASTSSGGELFF

cdr3_length: 16
v_call: TRBV7-9
clone_size: NA
j_call: TRBJ1-2
cdr3_aa: CASSLQGWEANYGYTF

cdr3_length: 11
v_call: TRBV10-2
clone_size: few
j_call: TRBJ2-1
cdr3_aa: CAGGQVAEQFF

cdr3_length: 16
v_call: TRBV6-2/TRBV6-3
clone_size: NA
j_call: TRBJ2-7
cdr3_aa: CASSDEGTRYSYEQYF

cdr3_length: 16
v_call: TRBV7-9
clone_size: NA
j_call: TRBJ2-1
cdr3_aa: CASSLVSGGPDNEQFF

cdr3_length: 15
v_call: TRBV7-9
clone_size: NA
j_call: TRBJ2-3
cdr3_aa: CASSLVGQGADTQYF

cdr3_length: 15
v_call: TRBV2
clone_size: few
j_call: TRBJ2-1
cdr3_aa: CASSILAGGAYEQFF

cdr3_length: 12
v_call: TRBV4-1
clone_size: few
j_call: TRBJ2-1
cdr3_aa: CASSQNHNEQFF

cdr3_length: 15
v_call: TRBV7-2
clone_size: NA
j_call: TRBJ2-3
cdr3_aa: CASSPSGRYRDTQYF

cdr3_length: 15
v_call: TRBV24-1
clone_size: NA
j_call: TRBJ2-5
cdr3_aa: CATSDSTGHQETQYF

cdr3_length: 14
v_call: TRBV15
clone_size: few
j_call: TRBJ2-3
cdr3_aa: CATSRGNSGDTQYF

cdr3_length: 17
v_call: TRBV4-3
clone_size: few
j_call: TRBJ2-1
cdr3_aa: CASSQDWGTSGFNEQFF

cdr3_length: 14
v_call: TRBV6-5
clone_size: few
j_call: TRBJ1-4
cdr3_aa: CASSPDRHNEKLFF

cdr3_length: 15
v_call: TRBV5-4
clone_size: few
j_call: TRBJ2-5
cdr3_aa: CASSFATGLQETQYF

cdr3_length: 13
v_call: TRBV10-2
clone_size: NA
j_call: TRBJ1-1
cdr3_aa: CASSANRNTEAFF

cdr3_length: 14
v_call: TRBV12-3/TRBV12-4
clone_size: few
j_call: TRBJ2-1
cdr3_aa: CASTIAGGRNEQFF

cdr3_length: 13
v_call: TRBV24-1
clone_size: NA
j_call: TRBJ2-1
cdr3_aa: CATSDLRGNEQFF

cdr3_length: 16
v_call: TRBV4-1
clone_size: NA
j_call: TRBJ1-2
cdr3_aa: CASSASQGAEAYGYTF

cdr3_length: 13
v_call: TRBV15
clone_size: NA
j_call: TRBJ2-7
cdr3_aa: CATSLDRGYEQYF

cdr3_length: 14
v_call: TRBV6-5
clone_size: NA
j_call: TRBJ2-2
cdr3_aa: CASSYRLVGGELFF

cdr3_length: 15
v_call: TRBV20-1
clone_size: many
j_call: TRBJ2-7
cdr3_aa: CSARDGSSGRYEQYF

cdr3_length: 15
v_call: TRBV7-3
clone_size: few
j_call: TRBJ2-3
cdr3_aa: CASSLGGWGTDTQYF

cdr3_length: 14
v_call: TRBV10-3
clone_size: NA
j_call: TRBJ2-5
cdr3_aa: CAISNTGSQETQYF

cdr3_length: 12
v_call: TRBV11-2
clone_size: NA
j_call: TRBJ1-4
cdr3_aa: CASSPDLRKLFF

cdr3_length: 14
v_call: TRBV27
clone_size: NA
j_call: TRBJ1-1
cdr3_aa: CASSLLGPGAEAFF

cdr3_length: 16
v_call: TRBV5-1
clone_size: NA
j_call: TRBJ2-3
cdr3_aa: CASSGSGTRKTDTQYF

cdr3_length: 13
v_call: TRBV30
clone_size: NA
j_call: TRBJ1-1
cdr3_aa: CAWMRPLETEAFF

cdr3_length: 15
v_call: TRBV4-3
clone_size: NA
j_call: TRBJ2-3
cdr3_aa: CASSQDSGSTDTQYF